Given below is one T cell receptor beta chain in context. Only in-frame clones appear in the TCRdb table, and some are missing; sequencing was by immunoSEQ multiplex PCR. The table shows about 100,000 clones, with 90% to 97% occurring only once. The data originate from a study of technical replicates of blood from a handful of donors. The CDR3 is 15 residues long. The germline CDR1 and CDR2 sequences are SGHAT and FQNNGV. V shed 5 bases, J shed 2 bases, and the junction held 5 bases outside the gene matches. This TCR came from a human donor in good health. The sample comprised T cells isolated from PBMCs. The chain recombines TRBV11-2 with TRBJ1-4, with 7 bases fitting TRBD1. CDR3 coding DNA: TGTGCCAGCAGCCGTACAGGGGTCACTAATGAAAAACTGTTTTTT. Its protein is CASSRTGVTNEKLFF.